A selection of T cell receptor beta chains follows, all from one sample in a study of T cell responses to AZD1222 COVID-19 vaccine. Clones were read by immunoSEQ multiplex PCR, and TCRdb kept only the in-frame ones, dropping some. The sample contains approximately 150,000 clones, approximately 89% of which appear only once. The specimen was peripheral blood, collected 28 days after the second AZD1222 dose. The receptors shown here come from an adult who received the AZD1222 COVID-19 vaccine. Both conserved end residues are part of each CDR3. D genes are given only for firm matches.

v_gene: TRBV19; j_gene: TRBJ1-5; d_gene: -; CDR3aa: CASSIGSRSNQPQHF
v_gene: TRBV28; j_gene: TRBJ2-7; d_gene: -; CDR3aa: CASSLTGPHEQYF
v_gene: TRBV11-3; j_gene: TRBJ2-7; d_gene: TRBD1; CDR3aa: CASSERQGDSEQYF
v_gene: TRBV5-3; j_gene: TRBJ2-7; d_gene: -; CDR3aa: CARSLSVSYEQYF
v_gene: TRBV19; j_gene: TRBJ2-7; d_gene: -; CDR3aa: CASSIDLGTRALYEQYF
v_gene: TRBV14; j_gene: TRBJ1-1; d_gene: -; CDR3aa: CASSQGLSSLGAFF
v_gene: TRBV14; j_gene: TRBJ2-1; d_gene: -; CDR3aa: CASSQLKILSYNEQFF
v_gene: TRBV29-1; j_gene: TRBJ2-3; d_gene: TRBD2; CDR3aa: CSVGGREGLTDTQYF
v_gene: TRBV11-2; j_gene: TRBJ1-1; d_gene: -; CDR3aa: CASSLGLDTEAFF
v_gene: TRBV18; j_gene: TRBJ1-2; d_gene: TRBD1; CDR3aa: CASSPLTGQEHGYTF
v_gene: TRBV15; j_gene: TRBJ1-6; d_gene: -; CDR3aa: CATSRALQTNSPLHF
v_gene: TRBV28; j_gene: TRBJ1-2; d_gene: -; CDR3aa: CASSLPLGQGTLYTF
v_gene: TRBV19; j_gene: TRBJ1-1; d_gene: -; CDR3aa: CASSIDRQAEAFF
v_gene: TRBV18; j_gene: TRBJ2-7; d_gene: TRBD2; CDR3aa: CASSGRGAGDLYEQYF
v_gene: TRBV4-1; j_gene: TRBJ1-1; d_gene: -; CDR3aa: CASSHRAPGTEAFF